These 27 T cell receptor beta chains were sequenced from one sample in a study of blood T cells in healthy people across ages. Together with a sample-barcoded 5' primer, a J-beta primer mix was included in a second PCR lasting about 6 to 12 cycles. MiXCR, run by TCRdb on the 5' RACE reads, gives a single entry per CDR3 protein. The repertoire holds 1.8 million or so distinct CDR3 sequences, with around 40% as singletons. The sequenced material came from blood. The source of these receptors is a human donor in good health.

CDR3 residues: CSAFTGVVIQYF. CDR3 DNA: TGCAGTGCTTTCACAGGGGTTGTCATTCAGTACTTC. The J gene is TRBJ2-4, the V gene TRBV20-1; 7 bases line up with TRBD1. Looked up from germline, CDR1 is DFQATT and CDR2 is SNEGSKA (reference sequence). Trimming removed 5 bases from V and 9 bases from J; junction bases left unmatched: 7. The CDR3 contains 12 residues.

A remark on this clonotype: Mismatch with germline at one junction end may stem from a read error. This chain joins TRBV20-1 and TRBJ1-6; 7 bases are a match to TRBD1. This CDR3 has 16 amino acids. The V gene's germline CDR1 is DFQATT and CDR2 SNEGSKA (reference sequence). CDR3 DNA: TGCAGTGCGACCACAGGGGAGGAATCCTATAATTCCCCCCTCCACTTT. It translates to CSATTGEESYNSPLHF.

The sample holds one count of this clonotype. The junction and the germline gene differ at one end; a read error may be behind it. J is TRBJ2-3 and V is TRBV12-3 or TRBV12-4, with TRBD2 matching 7 bases. The CDR3 is 14 amino acids. The CDR3 DNA reads as TGTGCCAGCAATCCTAGCGGAAGCACAGATGCGCAGTATTTT. Its protein product is CASNPSGSTDAQYF.

The chain recombines TRBV7-2 with TRBJ2-1; no firm D call. The CDR3 loop spans 18 amino acids. Trimming pared 1 base from V and 0 bases from J, leaving 16 bases between. Germline assignment: CDR1 SGHTA and CDR2 FQGNSA. The CDR3 bases are TGTGCCAGCAGCTTAGGGCCCCGCGAGCGAAGCTCCTACAATGAGCAGTTCTTC. Residues: CASSLGPRERSSYNEQFF.

This chain uses TRBV7-2 with TRBJ1-6, with D possibly TRBD1 on 5 matching bases. The V gene's germline CDR1 is SGHTA and CDR2 FQGNSA. The V gene lost 7 bases and the J gene lost 9 bases, with 19 bases spanning the gap. This CDR3 comprises 15 residues. CDR3 region: CASTESGYLSSPLHF. In nucleotides, the CDR3 is TGTGCCAGCACCGAGTCAGGGTATCTCAGTTCACCCCTCCACTTT.

The chain joins TRBV20-1 to TRBJ2-1; D possibly corresponds to TRBD2 (5 bases). This CDR3 region has 17 residues. Trimming removed 3 bases from V and 0 bases from J, with 18 bases in between. The germline gives CDR1 DFQATT, CDR2 SNEGSKA (reference sequence). As DNA, the CDR3 is TGCAGTGCTAGGAGGGTGGGTGCCGCCGGCTCCTACAATGAGCAGTTCTTC. Encoded protein: CSARRVGAAGSYNEQFF.

This sequence joins TRBV5-5 and TRBJ1-1, with unresolved D. This CDR3 spans 14 amino acids. The V gene lost 2 bases and the J gene lost 1 base, with 9 bases spanning the gap. In germline, CDR1 is SGHKS, CDR2 YYEKEE (reference sequence). The CDR3 coding sequence is TGTGCCAGCAGCTTTCTTCGGGAGAACACTGAAGCTTTCTTT. The encoded protein is CASSFLRENTEAFF.

V gene TRBV5-1 combines with J gene TRBJ1-2; no clear D. V was trimmed by 0 bases and J by 5 bases, leaving 8 bases between them. Germline values: CDR1 SGHRS, CDR2 YFSETQ. The CDR3 is 13 amino acids. CDR3 sequence reads: CASSLEFGYGYTF. The DNA of the CDR3 is TGCGCCAGCAGCTTGGAGTTCGGATATGGCTACACCTTC. Full variable domain (missing parts from reference TRBV5-1 and TRBJ1-2): KAGVTQTPRYLIKTRGQQVTLSCSPISGHRSVSWYQQTPGQGLQFLFEYFSETQRNKGNFPGRFSGRQFSNSRSEMNVSTLELGDSALYLCASSLEFGYGYTFGSGTRLTVV.

The CDR3 reads CSVAGPGPYGYTF. The CDR3 nucleotides are TGCAGCGTCGCAGGGCCCGGCCCCTATGGCTACACCTTC. The genes are TRBV29-1 and TRBJ1-2; tentatively, D is TRBD1 (5 bases). The length of the CDR3 is 13 residues. V gave up 6 bases and J gave up 4 bases, with 15 bases separating them. In germline, CDR1 is SQVTM, CDR2 ANQGSEA. The full variable domain, completed using reference TRBV29-1 and TRBJ1-2, is SAVISQKPSRDICQRGTSLTIQCQVDSQVTMMFWYRQQPGQSLTLIATANQGSEATYESGFVIDKFPISRPNLTFSTLTVSNMSPEDSSIYLCSVAGPGPYGYTFGSGTRLTVV.

The chain joins TRBV7-2 to TRBJ2-3, with a possible D match to TRBD2 (6 bases). Between the trimmed V and J ends, which lost 3 bases and 3 bases, there was a span of 13 bases. CDR3 length: 15 amino acids. Germline CDR1 is SGHTA and CDR2 is FQGNSA. The DNA for the CDR3 is TGTGCCAGCAGCTTGGGCGGGGTTCGGACAGATACGCAGTATTTT. Protein: CASSLGGVRTDTQYF.

Remarks on this clonotype: This may stem from a read error, because a much larger clone lies one nucleotide away. The rearrangement joins TRBV7-2 to TRBJ1-2; D is possibly TRBD1 (6 bases). The CDR3 consists of 15 residues. Germline assignment: CDR1 SGHTA and CDR2 FQGNSA. The CDR3 DNA follows: TGTGCCAGCAGCTTAGGAGGGGGACAAGGCTATGACTACACCTTC. Translated, it gives CASSLGGGQGYDYTF. Together with reference TRBV7-2 and TRBJ1-2, the CDR3 gives the full variable domain: GAGVSQSPSNKVTEKGKDVELRCDPISGHTALYWYRQSLGQGLEFLIYFQGNSAPDKSGLPSDRFSAERTGGSVSTLTIQRTQQEDSAVYLCASSLGGGQGYDYTFGSGTRLTVV.

This rearrangement joins TRBV4-3 to TRBJ1-1, with a tentative D call TRBD1 (6 bases). Germline V gene sequence: CDR1 LGHNA, CDR2 YSLEER. This CDR3 spans 14 amino acids. The V and J ends lost 4 bases and 6 bases respectively, with 15 bases between them. The CDR3 protein is CASSPIGGLAEAFF. The CDR3 coding sequence is TGCGCCAGCAGCCCCATCGGGGGCCTCGCTGAAGCTTTCTTT.

V usage is TRBV5-1 and J usage is TRBJ1-2; the D is unclear. Trimming stripped 4 bases from V and 5 bases from J, with 15 bases between. Germline V lookup: CDR1 SGHRS, CDR2 YFSETQ. CDR3 length: 14 residues. The CDR3 protein is CASSVNPGPYGYTF. The CDR3 DNA reads TGCGCCAGCAGCGTAAACCCCGGACCTTATGGCTACACCTTC.

V and J are TRBV6-2 or TRBV6-3 and TRBJ2-1; D is possibly TRBD2 (6 bases). Germline CDR1 reads MNHEY; CDR2 reads SVGEGT. CDR3 size: 13 residues. V dropped 4 bases and J dropped 14 bases, with 18 bases sitting between them. CDR3 in DNA: TGTGCCAGCAGTTCTCCGGTGGGCAGGGAGGAGTTCTTC. It codes for CASSSPVGREEFF.

As for this clonotype: A junction end diverges from the germline sequence, so it may reflect a read error. V usage is TRBV29-1 and J usage is TRBJ1-1; weak D call: TRBD1 (6 bases). Germline CDR1 reads SQVTM; CDR2 reads ANQGSEA. The CDR3 contains 14 residues. CDR3: CSVEEAGENTEAFF. The CDR3 nucleotides read TGTAGCGTTGAAGAGGCAGGGGAGAACACTGAAGCTTTCTTT.

The CDR3 here is CASSDRRDEKLFF. In DNA, the CDR3 is TGCGCCAGCAGCGACAGACGGGATGAAAAACTGTTTTTT. The V and J genes are TRBV5-1 and TRBJ1-4, with a tentative D call TRBD1 (5 bases). The CDR3 runs to 13 residues. Germline V gives CDR1 SGHRS, CDR2 YFSETQ. V lost 4 bases to trimming and J lost 6 bases, with 10 bases between them.

The chain combines TRBV20-1 with TRBJ2-3, with TRBD2 identical over 11 bases. CDR1 is DFQATT and CDR2 is SNEGSKA in the germline V gene (reference sequence). V trimming: 5 bases; J trimming: 4 bases; junction bases outside the gene matches: 2. The CDR3 extends over 13 amino acids. The CDR3 sequence: CSAVLAGADTQYF. The CDR3 DNA sequence: TGCAGTGCTGTACTAGCGGGGGCAGATACGCAGTATTTT.

Only a few counts were recorded for this clonotype. The chain carries TRBV5-1 and TRBJ2-1, with TRBD2 matching over 13 bases. J gave up 7 bases and V 3 bases, and 10 bases lay outside the gene matches. The CDR3 covers 17 residues. CDR1 SGHRS and CDR2 YFSETQ come from the germline V gene. CDR3 sequence reads: CASSWGLTSGGTNEQFF. Written as DNA, the CDR3 is TGCGCCAGCAGCTGGGGCCTGACTAGCGGGGGGACTAATGAGCAGTTCTTC.

The V call is TRBV7-9, the J call TRBJ1-2, with a tentative D call TRBD1 (5 bases). The CDR3 runs to 13 residues. The germline V gene has CDR1 SEHNR and CDR2 FQNEAQ (reference sequence). Trimming stripped 5 bases from V and 4 bases from J, with 11 bases between. CDR3: CASSGRDSYGYTF. For the CDR3, the DNA is TGTGCCAGCAGCGGCAGAGACAGCTATGGCTACACCTTC.

The chain is built from TRBV11-2 and TRBJ2-3; 9 bases are a match to TRBD2. V lost 5 bases and J lost 2; bases outside the gene matches: 26. The CDR3 has 22 residues. Germline V gene data show CDR1 as SGHAT and CDR2 as FQNNGV. The DNA of the CDR3 is TGTGCCAGCAGCCACGGAGACGCGGGGGGGCAACTTCCTCCGCTTGACACAGATACGCAGTATTTT. This sequence encodes CASSHGDAGGQLPPLDTDTQYF.

This clonotype turned up a few times. V gene TRBV4-2 combines with J gene TRBJ2-7; TRBD1 aligns across 9 bases. CDR1 and CDR2 from the germline V gene are LGHNA and YNFKEQ. The CDR3 sequence is 15 residues long. The ends lost 4 bases at V and 2 bases at J; junction bases unmatched: 6. CDR3 region: CASSPAGTGTYEQYF. For the CDR3, the DNA is TGTGCCAGCAGCCCCGCCGGGACAGGGACCTACGAGCAGTACTTC.

This clonotype was counted a few times. This chain links TRBV9 with TRBJ2-1, with 10 bases identical to TRBD1. Germline V gives CDR1 SGDLS, CDR2 YYNGEE. This CDR3 has 14 residues. J gave up 10 bases and V 7 bases, and 11 bases lay outside the gene matches. The CDR3 DNA sequence: TGTGCCAGCCGATGGGGGTGGGACAGGGGCGAGCAGTTCTTC. Its translation is CASRWGWDRGEQFF.

The J gene is TRBJ2-1, the V gene TRBV28, with a possible D match to TRBD1 (6 bases). This CDR3 has 13 residues. Per germline, CDR1 MDHEN and CDR2 SYDVKM. The germline V and J ends were trimmed by 8 bases and 1 base, with 9 bases remaining between them. The CDR3 DNA reads as TGTGCCAGCCTTCAGGGGTCCTACAATGAGCAGTTCTTC. This encodes CASLQGSYNEQFF. Variable domain in full (rest from reference TRBV28 and TRBJ2-1): DVKVTQSSRYLVKRTGEKVFLECVQDMDHENMFWYRQDPGLGLRLIYFSYDVKMKEKGDIPEGYSVSREKKERFSLILESASTNQTSMYLCASLQGSYNEQFFGPGTRLTVL.

This clonotype was seen a handful of times. The rearrangement uses TRBV20-1 and TRBJ2-3; 12 bases align to TRBD2. Germline V lookup: CDR1 DFQATT, CDR2 SNEGSKA (reference sequence). V was clipped by 8 bases and J by 4 bases; unmatched bases: 7. The CDR3 is 14 amino acids. CDR3 DNA sequence: TGCAGTTCCCACCGACTAGCGGGGGCAGATACGCAGTATTTT. This encodes CSSHRLAGADTQYF.

This clonotype was seen only a few times. The gene calls are TRBV10-3 and TRBJ1-2; 7 bases line up with TRBD1. The junction had 4 bases not matched to a gene; V was cut back by 10 bases and J by 2 bases. This CDR3 is built from 12 residues. Germline CDR1 reads ENHRY; CDR2 reads SYGVKD. This chain's CDR3 is CATKDRNYGYTF. CDR3 nucleotides: TGTGCCACCAAGGACAGGAACTATGGCTACACCTTC.

The rearrangement joins TRBV25-1 to TRBJ2-4; D may be TRBD1 or TRBD2 (5 bases each). The germline V and J ends were trimmed by 4 bases and 7 bases, with 8 bases remaining between them. Germline lookup yields CDR1 MGHDK and CDR2 SYGVNS. CDR3 size: 12 residues. The CDR3 loop is CASSGDVNIQYF. CDR3 sequence (DNA): TGTGCCAGCAGTGGGGACGTGAACATTCAGTACTTC.

The chain has TRBV6-2 or TRBV6-3 and TRBJ1-5; unclear D gene. Trimming took 0 bases from V and 8 from J, leaving 14 bases between them. The CDR3 contains 15 residues. Germline values: CDR1 MNHEY, CDR2 SVGEGT. Here the CDR3 reads CASSYSIQLIEPQHF. In nucleotides, the CDR3 is TGTGCCAGCAGTTACTCAATACAGCTGATTGAGCCCCAGCATTTT.